The next 25 T cell receptor beta chains were all read from a single sample in a study of glioma-infiltrating T cells. TCR alpha and beta CDR3 regions were amplified from RNA using iRepertoire nested multiplex PCR. Each CDR3 protein gets one entry after TCRdb re-called the multiplex PCR reads with MiXCR. Of more than 9,500 distinct CDR3 sequences listed, around 27% are singletons. The sample taken for sequencing was glioma tissue, nonneoplastic brain tissue, or PBMCs (not recorded which). Receptor source: a human donor with low-grade glioma or glioblastoma, undergoing nonglioma brain surgery, or in good health (not recorded which).

Regarding this clonotype: An end of the junction does not agree with germline; a read error may underlie this. V gene TRBV4-1 combines with J gene TRBJ2-3, with D possibly being TRBD1 (5 bases). Germline CDR1 MGHRA, CDR2 YSYEKL. This CDR3 has 13 amino acids. DNA of the CDR3: TGCGCCAGCAGCCACCCCCGCACAGGTACGCAGTATTTT. Encoded protein: CASSHPRTGTQYF.

This clonotype has ten or more counts. The junction does not match germline at one end; this may be a read error. The V call is TRBV7-2, the J call TRBJ2-3, with D uncertain. Germline V gene data show CDR1 as SGHTA and CDR2 as FQGNSA. The CDR3 covers 14 residues. DNA of the CDR3: TGTGCCAGCAGACCCCCCACCGAGTCTGATAAGCAGTATTTT. It is translated as CASRPPTESDKQYF.

With respect to this clonotype: Possible read error: a much larger clone is one base away. The rearrangement links TRBV20-1 to TRBJ2-1; perhaps TRBD1 as D (5 bases). Per the germline V gene, CDR1 is DFQATT and CDR2 is SNEGSKA (reference sequence). CDR3 length equals 15 residues. The CDR3 region is CSVRDMGLDYNEQFF. CDR3 bases: TGCAGTGTTAGAGATATGGGGCTTGACTACAATGAGCAGTTCTTC.

In regard to this clonotype: This may be a read error, as it is one base from a much larger clone. The gene calls are TRBV15 and TRBJ1-5; 9 bases line up with TRBD1. Germline V CDR1 and CDR2: LNHNV, YYDKDF (reference sequence). V was pared by 0 bases and J by 6 bases, with 6 bases of the junction left unmatched. The CDR3 covers 16 residues. The CDR3 nucleotides read TGTGCCACCAGCAGAGATAGTGGGACAGGGACTCAGCCCCAGCATTTT. Its protein product is CATSRDSGTGTQPQHF.

This clonotype was seen at least ten times. V and J are TRBV20-1 and TRBJ2-3, with a possible D match to TRBD2 (5 bases). This CDR3 has 11 residues. Germline-derived CDR1 and CDR2 are DFQATT and SNEGSKA (reference sequence). Trimming pared 3 bases from V and 7 bases from J, leaving 8 bases between. The CDR3 bases are TGCAGTGCTAGTCGACTAAATACGCAGTATTTT. Residues: CSASRLNTQYF.

The sample holds many counts of this clonotype. V usage is TRBV10-3 and J usage is TRBJ1-5, with D unresolved. The CDR3 has 16 amino acids. Trimming removed 0 bases from V and 0 bases from J, with 9 bases in between. Germline CDR1 is ENHRY and CDR2 is SYGVKD. As DNA, the CDR3 is TGTGCCATCAGTGAGTCAACAGATTATAGCAATCAGCCCCAGCATTTT. Its translation: CAISESTDYSNQPQHF.

With regard to this clonotype: Sequence at one end of the junction differs from germline and may be a read error. The chain uses TRBV6-2 or TRBV6-3 and TRBJ2-5; the D gene could be TRBD1 or TRBD2 (5 bases each). This CDR3 is 14 amino acids long. Germline V gene lookup returns CDR1 MNHEY and CDR2 SVGEGT. CDR3 residues: CASSYGTDQEIQYF. CDR3 nucleotide sequence: TGTGCCAGCAGTTACGGGACGGACCAAGAGATCCAGTACTTC.

This clonotype was seen more than once but under ten times. The chain joins TRBV12-3 or TRBV12-4 to TRBJ1-1; 9 nucleotides match TRBD1. Germline trimming cut 7 bases from V and 2 bases from J; bases unmatched to any gene: 5. The length of the CDR3 is 14 residues. The CDR3 is CASTQGQGNTEAFF. The CDR3 DNA follows: TGTGCCAGCACCCAGGGACAGGGAAACACTGAAGCTTTCTTT.

This clonotype was observed a handful of times. The chain links TRBV12-3 or TRBV12-4 to TRBJ1-1; TRBD1 aligns across 10 bases. J was trimmed by 4 bases and V by 9 bases; bases with no gene match: 8. This CDR3 is built from 14 residues. CDR3: CASDRGRMGTEAFF. DNA for the CDR3: TGTGCCAGTGACAGGGGGCGCATGGGCACTGAAGCTTTCTTT.

The V gene is TRBV19, the J gene TRBJ1-1; D not certain. This CDR3 is 14 amino acids long. Looked up from germline, CDR1 is LNHDA and CDR2 is SQIVND (reference sequence). V dropped 3 bases and J dropped 1 base, with 9 bases sitting between them. CDR3 sequence: CASSMVDGNTEAFF. The DNA of the CDR3 is TGTGCCAGTAGTATGGTCGACGGGAACACTGAAGCTTTCTTT.

This clonotype was counted ten times or more. The chain carries TRBV15 and TRBJ1-3; D is undetermined. CDR1 and CDR2 from the germline V gene are LNHNV and YYDKDF (reference sequence). This CDR3 region has 20 residues. Trimming removed 2 bases from V and 0 bases from J, with 23 bases in between. Here the CDR3 DNA reads TGTGCCACCAGCAGAACGCTTGGCGGCGATCAACCTAGCTCTGGAAACACCATATATTTT. This gives the protein CATSRTLGGDQPSSGNTIYF.

This clonotype occurred many times. The chain recombines TRBV20-1 with TRBJ2-7, with D tentatively TRBD2 (5 bases). Per germline, CDR1 DFQATT and CDR2 SNEGSKA (reference sequence). V was trimmed by 1 base and J by 0 bases, leaving 16 bases between them. The CDR3 runs to 16 residues. CDR3 loop: CSARVGSGPSSYEQYF. The CDR3 nucleotides read TGCAGTGCTAGAGTTGGGAGCGGTCCAAGCTCCTACGAGCAGTACTTC.

The chain carries TRBV12-3 or TRBV12-4 and TRBJ2-1, with D perhaps matching TRBD1 (5 bases). The V end lost 3 bases, the J end lost 9 bases, and 12 bases lay between the germline ends. The CDR3 sequence is 13 residues long. In DNA form, the CDR3 reads TGTGCCAGCAGTTTGGGCAGGGATGGTGAGCAGTTCTTC. Its translation is CASSLGRDGEQFF.

The sample holds many counts of this clonotype. The J gene is TRBJ1-3, the V gene TRBV28; the D gene is possibly TRBD1 (5 bases). From germline, CDR1 is MDHEN and CDR2 SYDVKM. CDR3 size: 15 residues. V was pared by 3 bases and J by 3 bases, with 12 bases between. For the CDR3, the DNA is TGTGCCAGCAGTTTCCTTTCAGGGAATGGAAACACCATATATTTT. This sequence encodes CASSFLSGNGNTIYF.

This clonotype was seen many times. The CDR3 nucleotides are TGTGCCAGCAGTTTCCTGACAGGGGTCAACGAGCAGTACTTC. It yields the protein CASSFLTGVNEQYF. This rearrangement joins TRBV11-2 to TRBJ2-7; 8 bases match TRBD1. Per the germline V gene, CDR1 is SGHAT and CDR2 is FQNNGV. This CDR3 is built from 14 residues. Germline trimming cut 6 bases from V and 5 bases from J; bases unmatched to any gene: 9.

This clonotype has more than one count but fewer than ten. The V and J genes are TRBV12-3 or TRBV12-4 and TRBJ1-2; D might be TRBD1 (5 bases). The V end was cut by 6 bases, the J end by 7 bases, with 18 bases between. The CDR3 has 14 amino acids. This chain's CDR3 is CASSLSGTRPGYTF. DNA of the CDR3: TGTGCCAGCAGCCTCTCCGGGACCAGACCTGGCTACACCTTC.

The rearrangement uses TRBV11-2 and TRBJ2-1; possible D gene TRBD2, 6 bases. Per germline, CDR1 SGHAT and CDR2 FQNNGV. The CDR3 extends over 15 amino acids. V lost 5 bases and J 4 bases, leaving 15 bases between the germline ends. The CDR3 loop is CASSPDAGLYNEQFF. For the CDR3, the DNA is TGTGCCAGCAGCCCCGACGCGGGACTTTACAATGAGCAGTTCTTC.

The chain has TRBV12-3 or TRBV12-4 and TRBJ2-1; 10 nucleotides line up with TRBD1. The CDR3 contains 15 residues. After removal of 6 bases from V and 7 bases from J, the junction contained 9 bases not matched to a gene. The CDR3 DNA reads TGTGCCAGCAGCGGGGGGACAGGGGTGGGTAATGAGCAGTTCTTC. Translation gives CASSGGTGVGNEQFF.

This clonotype was observed many times. The genes are TRBV5-1 and TRBJ2-7, with D unclear. The CDR3 runs to 12 residues. CDR1 is SGHRS and CDR2 is YFSETQ in the germline V gene. Trimming removed 5 bases from V and 2 bases from J, with 8 bases in between. The CDR3 sequence is CASSENTYEQYF. The CDR3, as DNA: TGCGCCAGCAGTGAGAACACCTACGAGCAGTACTTC.

This clonotype has a handful of counts. The chain employs TRBV3-1 and TRBJ2-1, with a possible D match to TRBD2 (5 bases). V dropped 8 bases and J dropped 2 bases, with 13 bases sitting between them. Germline CDR1 and CDR2: LGHDT and YNNKEL (reference sequence). The CDR3 is made up of 14 amino acids. The CDR3 DNA sequence: TGTGCCAGCGGGATTTTAGCGACCTACAATGAGCAGTTCTTC. Its protein is CASGILATYNEQFF.

About this clonotype: A much larger clonotype is one base distant, so this may be a read error. The V and J genes are TRBV12-3 or TRBV12-4 and TRBJ1-1, with D perhaps matching TRBD1 (5 bases). The CDR3 sequence is 13 residues long. The CDR3 nucleotides read TGTGCCAGCGGGGGGGGTGAGACCACTGGAGCTTTCTTT. Translating gives CASGGGETTGAFF.

J is TRBJ2-6 and V is TRBV12-3 or TRBV12-4; D call uncertain. The CDR3 is 14 amino acids. The V and J ends lost 7 bases and 0 bases respectively, with 7 bases between them. CDR3 in DNA: TGTGCCAGCATCTTCAACTCTGGGGCCAACGTCCTGACTTTC. This sequence encodes CASIFNSGANVLTF.

A word on this clonotype: A clone one base away is much larger, so this may be a read error. V gene TRBV6-2 or TRBV6-3 combines with J gene TRBJ1-2; 9 bases fit TRBD1. The CDR3 consists of 14 residues. Germline CDR1 is MNHEY and CDR2 is SVGEGT. V lost 6 bases to trimming and J lost 5 bases; unmatched junction nucleotides: 7. The CDR3 DNA follows: TGTGCCAGCAGCCCCGGGACAGGGAAATATGGCTACACCTTC. This translates into CASSPGTGKYGYTF.

For this clonotype: This may stem from a read error, because a much larger clone lies one nucleotide away. This chain links TRBV7-3 with TRBJ2-1; no reliable D call. CDR3 length: 16 amino acids. Germline V gives CDR1 SGHTA, CDR2 FQGTGA. The CDR3 is CASSPLSASSYNEKFF. In nucleotides, the CDR3 is TGTGCCAGCAGCCCCCTTTCTGCGAGCTCCTACAATGAGAAGTTCTTC.

Concerning this clonotype: This likely comes from a read error, as the CDR3 has no conserved phenylalanine or tryptophan at its end. The chain has TRBV24-1 and TRBJ1-1; D gene ambiguous. Between the trimmed V and J ends, which lost 12 bases and 0 bases, there was a span of 13 bases. The germline gives CDR1 KGHDR, CDR2 SFDVKD. CDR3 length: 13 amino acids. The CDR3 here is CASGPGLNTEAFY. The CDR3 DNA sequence: TGTGCCTCTGGGCCCGGACTGAACACTGAAGCTTTCTAT.